The 18 T cell receptor beta chains listed next were all sequenced from one sample in a study of blood T cells in healthy people across ages. A second PCR of roughly 7 to 11 cycles used a sample-barcoded 5' primer and a J-beta primer mix. TCRdb re-derived calls from the 5' RACE reads in MiXCR, one entry per CDR3 protein. The top ten clones hold approximately 20% of a sample with hundreds of thousands of distinct CDR3 sequences, about 42% of them seen once. The sequenced material came from blood. The receptors derive from a man aged 55 to 70 in good health.

There are a few counts of this clonotype. V usage is TRBV29-1 and J usage is TRBJ2-1; D may correspond to TRBD1 or TRBD2 (5 bases each). This CDR3 comprises 15 residues. Germline assignment: CDR1 SQVTM and CDR2 ANQGSEA. Trimming removed 4 bases at V and 0 bases at J, with 13 bases between. The CDR3 spells CSVARGSSSYNEQFF. In DNA form, the CDR3 reads TGCAGCGTTGCCCGGGGCAGTAGCTCCTACAATGAGCAGTTCTTC.

The chain employs TRBV20-1 and TRBJ1-5; D is unclear. The CDR3 contains 13 residues. V was clipped by 1 base and J by 1 base, with 5 bases between them. From germline, CDR1 is DFQATT and CDR2 SNEGSKA (reference sequence). Here the CDR3 reads CSARGSSNQPQHF. The CDR3 coding sequence is TGCAGTGCTAGAGGCTCAAGCAATCAGCCCCAGCATTTT.

The genes are TRBV29-1 and TRBJ2-1, with 9 positions matching TRBD2. After removal of 4 bases from V and 3 bases from J, the junction contained 4 bases not matched to a gene. Germline CDR1 reads SQVTM; CDR2 reads ANQGSEA. The CDR3 has 14 amino acids. The CDR3, as DNA: TGCAGCGTTGGGCGGGGGGGCAGCTACAATGAGCAGTTCTTC. It yields the protein CSVGRGGSYNEQFF.

This clonotype was observed a single time. The V and J genes are TRBV7-9 and TRBJ2-7; D unclear. V dropped 3 bases and J dropped 6 bases, with 12 bases sitting between them. Looked up from germline, CDR1 is SEHNR and CDR2 is FQNEAQ (reference sequence). The CDR3 runs to 13 residues. The DNA of the CDR3 is TGTGCCAGCAGCTTCCCAGGAAACAGCGAGCAGTACTTC. It specifies CASSFPGNSEQYF.

This clonotype was found once. Compared with germline, one end of the junction differs, possibly owing to a read error. This rearrangement joins TRBV6-2 or TRBV6-3 to TRBJ2-6; D might be TRBD1 (6 bases). The CDR3 contains 16 residues. Germline lookup yields CDR1 MNHEY and CDR2 SVGEGT. CDR3 in DNA: TGTGCCGGCAGTTTAACAGGGTTCTCTGGGGCCAACGTCCTGACTTTC. The encoded protein is CAGSLTGFSGANVLTF.

This clonotype was counted between two and nine times. The V and J genes are TRBV4-3 and TRBJ1-5; D is uncertain. CDR3 size: 13 residues. Per germline, CDR1 LGHNA and CDR2 YSLEER. V shed 2 bases and J shed 6 bases, with 8 bases lying between them. As DNA, the CDR3 is TGCGCCAGCAGCCAACACCGTACTCAGCCCCAGCATTTT. This sequence encodes CASSQHRTQPQHF.

This clonotype was recorded only once. V and J are TRBV5-1 and TRBJ2-4; TRBD1 matches at 9 bases. The J call may be in error: the DNA end matches TRBJ2-7 better. Germline-derived CDR1 and CDR2 are SGHRS and YFSETQ. The CDR3 extends over 14 amino acids. The CDR3 here is CASSQSTGGYEQYF. In nucleotides, the CDR3 is TGCGCCAGCAGCCAATCGACAGGGGGCTACGAGCAGTACTTC.

The V call is TRBV5-6, the J call TRBJ1-1; 7 bases line up with TRBD1. The CDR3 length is 14 residues. Germline CDR1 SGHDT, CDR2 YYEEEE. V lost 5 bases to trimming and J lost 7 bases; unmatched junction nucleotides: 11. The CDR3 is CASSFGTATNEAFF. In nucleotides, the CDR3 is TGTGCCAGCAGTTTTGGGACAGCTACTAATGAAGCTTTCTTT. Variable domain in full (rest from reference TRBV5-6 and TRBJ1-1): DAGVTQSPTHLIKTRGQQVTLRCSPKSGHDTVSWYQQALGQGPQFIFQYYEEEERQRGNFPDRFSGHQFPNYSSELNVNALLLGDSALYLCASSFGTATNEAFFGQGTRLTVV.

In this sample, this clonotype turned up once. The rearrangement links TRBV27 to TRBJ2-4, with 7 nucleotides matching TRBD1. The J call may not be correct, given that the DNA end is closer to TRBJ2-7. Looked up from germline, CDR1 is MNHEY and CDR2 is SMNVEV (reference sequence). This CDR3 comprises 14 residues. CDR3 protein: CASSIRDRVGEQYF. DNA of the CDR3: TGTGCCAGCAGTATCCGTGACAGGGTTGGCGAGCAGTACTTC.

The chain has TRBV6-2 or TRBV6-3 and TRBJ2-4, with no clear D. The germline gives CDR1 MNHEY, CDR2 SVGEGT. Trimming cost V 6 bases and J 0 bases, with 12 bases left between them. The CDR3 consists of 15 residues. DNA of the CDR3: TGTGCCAGCAGCCATGACCGACAAGCCAAAAACATTCAGTACTTC. It is translated as CASSHDRQAKNIQYF.

The genes are TRBV5-1 and TRBJ1-5; the D is unclear. This CDR3 region has 18 residues. The V gene's germline CDR1 is SGHRS and CDR2 YFSETQ. V was cut by 1 base and J by 0 bases, with 17 bases left in between. The DNA of the CDR3 is TGCGCCAGCAGCTTGCCCGACGAACTACAGTATAGCAATCAGCCCCAGCATTTT. The encoded protein is CASSLPDELQYSNQPQHF.

The chain has TRBV4-3 and TRBJ1-6; D gene ambiguous. V was clipped by 0 bases and J by 10 bases, with 13 bases between them. The V gene's germline CDR1 is LGHNA and CDR2 YSLEER. The CDR3 covers 15 residues. DNA of the CDR3: TGCGCCAGCAGCCAAGAGGCTTTGGGTTGGTCACCCCTCCACTTT. This codes for CASSQEALGWSPLHF.

The chain recombines TRBV7-2 with TRBJ2-1, with D perhaps matching TRBD2 (5 bases). The ends were cut back, 5 bases at V and 2 bases at J, with 16 bases in the middle. The CDR3 runs 16 residues. Germline CDR1 SGHTA, CDR2 FQGNSA. The CDR3 protein is CASSRTLSAAYNEQFF. The CDR3 bases are TGTGCCAGCAGCCGAACCCTTAGCGCCGCCTACAATGAGCAGTTCTTC.

The chain links TRBV7-9 to TRBJ2-5; a weak D match, TRBD2 (5 bases). Germline CDR1 and CDR2: SEHNR and FQNEAQ (reference sequence). The CDR3 has 16 residues. Trimming removed 2 bases at V and 7 bases at J, with 20 bases between. CDR3 coding DNA: TGTGCCAGCAGCTTACGGCCGGGAAATACACCCGGGACCCAGTACTTC. It codes for CASSLRPGNTPGTQYF.

V and J are TRBV6-5 and TRBJ2-1; no definite D call. Germline V gene lookup returns CDR1 MNHEY and CDR2 SVGAGI. V was pared by 6 bases and J by 10 bases, with 13 bases between. This CDR3 comprises 12 residues. CDR3 sequence (DNA): TGTGCCAGCAGGAAAGGAAATTACGAGCAGTTCTTC. Protein sequence: CASRKGNYEQFF.

V gene TRBV20-1 combines with J gene TRBJ1-5, with D perhaps matching TRBD1 (5 bases). The germline V and J ends were trimmed by 2 bases and 5 bases, with 10 bases remaining between them. In germline, CDR1 is DFQATT, CDR2 SNEGSKA (reference sequence). The CDR3 spans 13 residues. The DNA for the CDR3 is TGCAGTGCTAGACCACAGGCCGATCAGCCCCAGCATTTT. Its protein product is CSARPQADQPQHF.

This chain connects TRBV7-3 to TRBJ2-3; D gene ambiguous. The germline V gene encodes CDR1 SGHTA and CDR2 FQGTGA. Trimming pared 2 bases from V and 2 bases from J, leaving 11 bases between. This CDR3 is 15 amino acids long. The CDR3 nucleotides are TGTGCCAGCAGCTTAGGTGGCCGAACCACAGATACGCAGTATTTT. This gives the protein CASSLGGRTTDTQYF. Full variable domain (remainder filled in from reference TRBV7-3 and TRBJ2-3): GAGVSQTPSNKVTEKGKYVELRCDPISGHTALYWYRQSLGQGPEFLIYFQGTGAADDSGLPNDRFFAVRPEGSVSTLKIQRTERGDSAVYLCASSLGGRTTDTQYFGPGTRLTVL.

The chain uses TRBV18 and TRBJ2-5, with TRBD1 matching 9 bases. V was pared by 4 bases and J by 11 bases, with 14 bases of the junction left unmatched. CDR3 length equals 15 residues. Looked up from germline, CDR1 is KGHSH and CDR2 is LQKENI. The CDR3 region is CASSQDRGAKNEQYF. For the CDR3, the DNA is TGTGCCAGCTCACAGGACAGGGGAGCCAAGAATGAGCAGTACTTC.